What follows is one TCR beta chain and its context. Its antigen remains unidentified. Trimming took off 0 bases at V and 0 bases at J, with 6 bases between the two ends. The length of the CDR3 is 15 residues. From germline, CDR1 is LNHDA and CDR2 SQIVND (reference sequence). The PCR made use of 60 Vbeta and 13 Jbeta primers. Libraries were prepared by immunoSEQ multiplex PCR; TCRdb keeps only in-frame clonotypes and omits some of them. The profile shows about 120,000 clones, around 76% of them singletons. The data were taken from a study of cytomegalovirus exposure and HLA in healthy donors. Findings of the study overall: Some V segments, TRBV6-2 and TRBV6-3 among them, were indistinguishable and were therefore excluded. Fewer N-insertions (relative to the roughly 660-donor mean) were reportedly seen in an Asian-associated ancestry cluster in a later analysis. Most CMV-associated TCR beta chains were later found to appear HLA-restricted. Accurate predictions that matched the HLA-A and HLA-B alleles of most subjects were reportedly made from TCR beta sequences.

The sequence came from a man in his 60s in good health and CMV-seropositive. V gene TRBV19 combines with J gene TRBJ1-5; D unclear. The material sequenced was PBMCs. As DNA, the CDR3 is TGTGCCAGTAGTATAGAGGGAGATAGCAATCAGCCCCAGCATTTT. It translates to CASSIEGDSNQPQHF.